This T cell receptor beta chain was retrieved from a study of blood T cell repertoires in COVID-19. Looking at the study overall: Researchers got acute and convalescent COVID-19 samples from the United States, Italy and Spain.

Original processing notes: Estimation of nucleated cell counts was performed using reference gene primer amplification. Repertoires were generated with immunoSEQ multiplex PCR, while TCRdb's copy carries only in-frame clones and drops some. D and trimming were read from the DNA, whereas the V and J calls and clone size are those reported in that table. The sample holds over 200,000 clones; around four fifths are singletons and the top ten take approximately 2.5%. V gave up 5 bases and J gave up 7 bases, with 24 bases separating them. Germline-derived CDR1 and CDR2 are LNHDA and SQIVND (reference sequence). This CDR3 has 17 residues.

The TCR comes from an older woman with active or convalescent COVID-19. V and J are TRBV19 and TRBJ1-5; tentatively, D is TRBD1 (5 bases). The material sequenced was peripheral blood. The CDR3 sequence: CASSQLVNGGFGQPQHF. For the CDR3, the DNA is TGTGCCAGTAGTCAATTGGTGAACGGGGGATTTGGGCAGCCCCAGCATTTT. Drawing the rest from reference TRBV19 and TRBJ1-5, the complete variable domain is DGGITQSPKYLFRKEGQNVTLSCEQNLNHDAMYWYRQDPGQGLRLIYYSQIVNDFQKGDIAEGYSVSREKKESFPLTVTSAQKNPTAFYLCASSQLVNGGFGQPQHFGDGTRLSIL.